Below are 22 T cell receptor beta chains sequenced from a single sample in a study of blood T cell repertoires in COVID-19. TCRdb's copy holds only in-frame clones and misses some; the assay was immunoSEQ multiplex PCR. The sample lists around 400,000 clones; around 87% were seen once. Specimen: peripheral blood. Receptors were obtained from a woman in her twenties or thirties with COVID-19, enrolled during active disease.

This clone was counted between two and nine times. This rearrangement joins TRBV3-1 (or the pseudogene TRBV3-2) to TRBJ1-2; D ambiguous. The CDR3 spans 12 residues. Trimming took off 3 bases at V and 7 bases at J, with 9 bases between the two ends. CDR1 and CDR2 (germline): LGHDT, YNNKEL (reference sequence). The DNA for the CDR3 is TGTGCCAGCAGCCAGGCGGAGGTTGGCTACACCTTC. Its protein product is CASSQAEVGYTF.

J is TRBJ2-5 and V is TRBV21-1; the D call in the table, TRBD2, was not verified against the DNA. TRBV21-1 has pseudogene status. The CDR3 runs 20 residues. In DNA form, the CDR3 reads TGTGCCAGCAGCCCGCGTCCCTGGCCCACTAGCGGGAGGGCCTTAGAGACCCAGTACTTC. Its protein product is CASSPRPWPTSGRALETQYF.

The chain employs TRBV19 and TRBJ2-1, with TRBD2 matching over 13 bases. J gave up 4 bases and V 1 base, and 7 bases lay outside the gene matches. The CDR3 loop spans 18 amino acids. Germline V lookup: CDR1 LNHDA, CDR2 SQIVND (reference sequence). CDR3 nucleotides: TGTGCCAGTAGTATAGCAAGGACTAGCGGGAGATGGTACAATGAGCAGTTCTTC. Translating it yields CASSIARTSGRWYNEQFF.

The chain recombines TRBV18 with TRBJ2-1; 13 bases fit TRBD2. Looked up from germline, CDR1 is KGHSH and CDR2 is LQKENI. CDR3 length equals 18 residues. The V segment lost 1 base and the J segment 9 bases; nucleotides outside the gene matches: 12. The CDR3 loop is CASSPRLIGLAGVSEQFF. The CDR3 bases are TGTGCCAGCTCACCACGCTTGATTGGACTAGCGGGAGTGAGTGAGCAGTTCTTC.

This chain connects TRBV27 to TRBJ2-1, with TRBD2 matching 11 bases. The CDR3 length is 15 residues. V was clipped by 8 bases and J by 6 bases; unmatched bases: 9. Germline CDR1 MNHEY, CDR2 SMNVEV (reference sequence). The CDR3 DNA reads TGTGCCAGCGGGACTAGCGGCTCCCTAGTCAATGAGCAGTTCTTC. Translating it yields CASGTSGSLVNEQFF.

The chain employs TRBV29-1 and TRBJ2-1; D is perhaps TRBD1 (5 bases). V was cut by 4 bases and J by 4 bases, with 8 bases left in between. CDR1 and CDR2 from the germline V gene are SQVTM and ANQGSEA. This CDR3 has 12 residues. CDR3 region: CSVGQRYNEQFF. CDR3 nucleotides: TGCAGCGTTGGACAGAGATACAATGAGCAGTTCTTC.

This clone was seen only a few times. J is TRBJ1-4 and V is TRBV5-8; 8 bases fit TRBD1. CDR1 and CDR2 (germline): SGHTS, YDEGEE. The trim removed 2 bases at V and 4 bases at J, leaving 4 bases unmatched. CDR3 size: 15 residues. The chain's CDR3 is CASSLRGQVNEKLFF. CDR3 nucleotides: TGTGCCAGCAGCTTACGGGGACAGGTTAATGAAAAACTGTTTTTT.

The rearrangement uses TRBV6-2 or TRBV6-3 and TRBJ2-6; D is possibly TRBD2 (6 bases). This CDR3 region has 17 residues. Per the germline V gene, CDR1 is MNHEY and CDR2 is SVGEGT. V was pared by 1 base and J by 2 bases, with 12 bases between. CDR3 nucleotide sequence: TGTGCCAGCAGTTACTTAACGGGGGAACCTGGGGCCAACGTCCTGACTTTC. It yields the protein CASSYLTGEPGANVLTF.

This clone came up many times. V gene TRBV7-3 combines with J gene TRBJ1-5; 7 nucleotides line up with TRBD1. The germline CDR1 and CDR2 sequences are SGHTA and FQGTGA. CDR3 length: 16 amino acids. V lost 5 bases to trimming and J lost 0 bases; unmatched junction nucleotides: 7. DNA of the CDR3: TGTGCCAGCAGCCGCCGGGACAGAAATAGCAATCAGCCCCAGCATTTT. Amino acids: CASSRRDRNSNQPQHF.

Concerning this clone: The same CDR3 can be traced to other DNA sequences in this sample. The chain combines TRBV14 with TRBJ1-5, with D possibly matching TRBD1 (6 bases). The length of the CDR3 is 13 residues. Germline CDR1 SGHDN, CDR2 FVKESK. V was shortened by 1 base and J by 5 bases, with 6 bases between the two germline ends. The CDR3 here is CASSQGGHQPQHF. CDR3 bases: TGTGCCAGCAGCCAAGGGGGGCATCAGCCCCAGCATTTT.

This CDR3 reads CASSRLAGVGQETQYF. Here the CDR3 DNA reads TGTGCCAGCAGCCGACTAGCGGGAGTAGGCCAAGAGACCCAGTACTTC. The chain links TRBV7-9 to TRBJ2-5; 12 bases line up with TRBD2. The germline gives CDR1 SEHNR, CDR2 FQNEAQ (reference sequence). The CDR3 loop spans 16 amino acids. J lost 1 base, V lost 5 bases, and 5 bases had no gene match.

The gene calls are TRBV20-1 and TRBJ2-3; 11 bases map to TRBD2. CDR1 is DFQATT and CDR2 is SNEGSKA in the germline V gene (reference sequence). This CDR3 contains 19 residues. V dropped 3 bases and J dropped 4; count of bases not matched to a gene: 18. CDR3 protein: CSASLNSGTSGGFPDTQYF. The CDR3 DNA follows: TGCAGTGCTAGTTTAAACTCCGGGACTAGCGGAGGCTTTCCAGATACGCAGTATTTT.

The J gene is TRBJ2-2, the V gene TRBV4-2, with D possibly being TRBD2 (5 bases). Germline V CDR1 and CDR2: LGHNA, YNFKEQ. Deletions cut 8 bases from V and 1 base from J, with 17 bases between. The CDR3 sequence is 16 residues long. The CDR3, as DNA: TGTGCCAGCCTGGCCCGGCCGGGAAAGAACACCGGGGAGCTGTTTTTT. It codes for CASLARPGKNTGELFF.

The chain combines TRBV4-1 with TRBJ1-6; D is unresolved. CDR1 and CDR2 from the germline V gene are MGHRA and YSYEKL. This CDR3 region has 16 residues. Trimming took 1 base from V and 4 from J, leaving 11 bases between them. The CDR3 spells CASSQGLRDYNSPLHF. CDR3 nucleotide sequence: TGCGCCAGCAGCCAAGGACTGCGGGATTATAATTCACCCCTCCACTTT.

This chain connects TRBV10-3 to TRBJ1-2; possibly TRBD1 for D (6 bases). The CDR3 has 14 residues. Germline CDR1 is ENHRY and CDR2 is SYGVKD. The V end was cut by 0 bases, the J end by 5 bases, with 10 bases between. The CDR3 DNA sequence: TGTGCCATCAGTGAGTCGGACAGAAGATATGGCTACACCTTC. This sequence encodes CAISESDRRYGYTF.

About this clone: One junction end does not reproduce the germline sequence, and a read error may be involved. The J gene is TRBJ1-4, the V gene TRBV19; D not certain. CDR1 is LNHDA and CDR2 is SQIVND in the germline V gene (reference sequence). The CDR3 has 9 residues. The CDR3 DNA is TGTGCCAGCGAGACTATTCCGAAATTT. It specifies CASETIPKF.

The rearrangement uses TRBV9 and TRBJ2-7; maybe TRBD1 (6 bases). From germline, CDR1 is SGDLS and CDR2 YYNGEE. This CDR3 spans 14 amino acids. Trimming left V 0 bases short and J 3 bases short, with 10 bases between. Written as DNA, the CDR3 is TGTGCCAGCAGCGTAGGACTACAGGGCTACGAGCAGTACTTC. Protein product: CASSVGLQGYEQYF.

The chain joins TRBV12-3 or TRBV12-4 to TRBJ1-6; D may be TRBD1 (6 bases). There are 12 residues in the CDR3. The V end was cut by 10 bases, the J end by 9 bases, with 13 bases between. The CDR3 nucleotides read TGTGCCACGGGACACGCCGGTTCACCCCTCCACTTT. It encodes CATGHAGSPLHF.

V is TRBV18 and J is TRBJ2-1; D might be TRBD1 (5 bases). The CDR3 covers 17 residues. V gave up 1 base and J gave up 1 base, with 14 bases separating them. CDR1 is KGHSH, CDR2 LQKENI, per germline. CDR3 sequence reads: CASSPRGPGMSYNEQFF. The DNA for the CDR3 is TGTGCCAGCTCACCACGGGGTCCAGGGATGTCCTACAATGAGCAGTTCTTC.

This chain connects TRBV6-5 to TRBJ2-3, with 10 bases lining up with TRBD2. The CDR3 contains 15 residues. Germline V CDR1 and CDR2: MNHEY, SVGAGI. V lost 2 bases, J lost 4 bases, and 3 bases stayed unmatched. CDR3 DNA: TGTGCCAGCAGTTACGATCTAGCGGGAGCAGATACGCAGTATTTT. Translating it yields CASSYDLAGADTQYF.

The CDR3 DNA reads TGTGCCAGCAGCTTGGCCGGGCAGGGGGACAATCAGCCCCAGCATTTT. The encoded protein is CASSLAGQGDNQPQHF. The chain links TRBV5-6 to TRBJ1-5, with 7 positions matching TRBD1. From germline, CDR1 is SGHDT and CDR2 YYEEEE. CDR3 length equals 16 residues. Trimming at V came to 0 bases and at J to 3 bases, leaving 6 bases not matched to a gene.

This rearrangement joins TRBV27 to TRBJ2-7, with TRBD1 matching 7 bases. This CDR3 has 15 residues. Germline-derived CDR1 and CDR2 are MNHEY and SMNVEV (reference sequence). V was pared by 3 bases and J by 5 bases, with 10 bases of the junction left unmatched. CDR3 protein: CASSLRRTGRNEQYF. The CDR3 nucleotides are TGTGCCAGCAGTTTGCGTCGGACAGGCAGGAACGAGCAGTACTTC.